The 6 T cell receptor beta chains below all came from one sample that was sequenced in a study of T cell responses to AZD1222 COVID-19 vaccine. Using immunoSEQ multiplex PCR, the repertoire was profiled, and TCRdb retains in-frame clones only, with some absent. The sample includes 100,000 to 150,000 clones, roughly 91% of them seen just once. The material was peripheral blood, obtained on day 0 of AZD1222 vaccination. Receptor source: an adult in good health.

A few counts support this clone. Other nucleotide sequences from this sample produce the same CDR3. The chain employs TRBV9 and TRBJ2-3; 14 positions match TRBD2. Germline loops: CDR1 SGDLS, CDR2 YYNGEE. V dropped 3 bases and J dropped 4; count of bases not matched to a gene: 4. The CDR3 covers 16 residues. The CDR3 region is CASSALTSGGADTQYF. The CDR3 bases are TGTGCCAGCAGCGCCCTGACTAGCGGGGGGGCAGATACGCAGTATTTT.

The CDR3 spells CATSDSRGRDTDTQYF. Here the CDR3 DNA reads TGTGCCACCAGTGATTCCAGGGGGCGAGACACAGATACGCAGTATTTT. V usage is TRBV24-1 and J usage is TRBJ2-3, with TRBD1 matching over 8 bases. The CDR3 is 16 amino acids. The J segment lost 2 bases and the V segment lost 2 bases, leaving 5 bases of the junction unmatched. Germline CDR1 is KGHDR and CDR2 is SFDVKD.

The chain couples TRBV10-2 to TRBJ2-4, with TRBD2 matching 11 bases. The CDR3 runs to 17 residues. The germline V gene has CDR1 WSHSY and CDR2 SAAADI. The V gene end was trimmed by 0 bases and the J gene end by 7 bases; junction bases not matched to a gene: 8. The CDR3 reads CASSESILAGGVNIQYF. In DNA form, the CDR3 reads TGCGCCAGCAGTGAGTCGATCCTAGCGGGAGGAGTGAACATTCAGTACTTC.

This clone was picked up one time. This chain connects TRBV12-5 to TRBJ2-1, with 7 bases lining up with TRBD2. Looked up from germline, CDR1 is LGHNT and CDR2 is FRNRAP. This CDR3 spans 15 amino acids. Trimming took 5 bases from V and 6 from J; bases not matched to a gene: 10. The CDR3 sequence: CASGASTSEGNEQFF. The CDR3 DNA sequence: TGTGCTAGTGGTGCCAGTACTAGCGAAGGCAATGAGCAGTTCTTC.

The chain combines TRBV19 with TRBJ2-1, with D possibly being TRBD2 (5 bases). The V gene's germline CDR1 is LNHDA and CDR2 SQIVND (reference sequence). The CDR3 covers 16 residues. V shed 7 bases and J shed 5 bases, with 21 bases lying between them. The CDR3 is CASTNQWRFGNNEQFF. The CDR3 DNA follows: TGTGCCAGTACCAACCAGTGGAGGTTTGGGAACAATGAGCAGTTCTTC.

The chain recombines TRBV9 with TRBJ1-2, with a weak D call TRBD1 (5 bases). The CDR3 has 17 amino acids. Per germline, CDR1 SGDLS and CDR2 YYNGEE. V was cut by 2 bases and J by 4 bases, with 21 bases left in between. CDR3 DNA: TGTGCCAGCAGCGTTTCGGGACGCTGGACCGGGGGCTATGGCTACACCTTC. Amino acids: CASSVSGRWTGGYGYTF.